This T cell receptor beta chain comes out of a study of Ad26.COV2.S vaccination and SARS-CoV-2 variants. The CDR3 runs to 13 residues. The trim removed 5 bases at V and 3 bases at J, leaving 2 bases unmatched. The table came from immunoSEQ multiplex PCR; TCRdb's copy has only in-frame clones and leaves some out. The table includes around 300,000 clones, 65% to 90% detected once. Treatment noted: over 15 received Ad26.COV2.S at low or high dose, single or two shots; several received placebo; per-sample allocation not given. At day 63 after the first vaccine or placebo injection, samples were drawn. An Ad26 vector was used to express Wuhan-strain SARS-CoV-2 spike as the vaccine.

The clonotype was recovered from a person between 18 and 60 years old who received the Ad26.COV2.S COVID-19 vaccine or a placebo. The input for sequencing was peripheral blood, taken in a trial of Ad26.COV2.S vaccine versus placebo. The V and J genes are TRBV12-3 or TRBV12-4 and TRBJ2-5; TRBD2 matches 8 bases. CDR3 sequence reads: CASSPGGEETQYF. The CDR3, as DNA: TGTGCCAGCAGTCCCGGGGGGGAAGAGACCCAGTACTTC.